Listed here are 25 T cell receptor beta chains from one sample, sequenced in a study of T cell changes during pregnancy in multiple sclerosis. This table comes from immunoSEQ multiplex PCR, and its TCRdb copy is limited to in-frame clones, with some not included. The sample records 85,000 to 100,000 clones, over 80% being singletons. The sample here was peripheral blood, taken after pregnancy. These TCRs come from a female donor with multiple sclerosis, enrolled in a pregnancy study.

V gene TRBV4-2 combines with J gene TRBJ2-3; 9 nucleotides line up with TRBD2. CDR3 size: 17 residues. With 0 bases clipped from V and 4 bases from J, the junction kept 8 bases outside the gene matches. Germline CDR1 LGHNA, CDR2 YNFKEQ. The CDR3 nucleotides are TGTGCCAGCAGCCAAGATCCCATAGCGGGAGACGCAGATACGCAGTATTTT. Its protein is CASSQDPIAGDADTQYF.

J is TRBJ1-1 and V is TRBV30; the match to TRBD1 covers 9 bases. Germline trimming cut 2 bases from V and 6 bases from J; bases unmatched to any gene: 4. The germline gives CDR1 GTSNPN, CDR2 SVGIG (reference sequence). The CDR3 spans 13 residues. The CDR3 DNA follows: TGTGCCTGGAGTTGGGACAGGGCCCCTGAAGCTTTCTTT. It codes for CAWSWDRAPEAFF.

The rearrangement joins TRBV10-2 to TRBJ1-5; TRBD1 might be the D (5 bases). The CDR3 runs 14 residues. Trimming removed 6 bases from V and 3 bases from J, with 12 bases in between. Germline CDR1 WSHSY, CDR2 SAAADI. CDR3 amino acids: CASRGGGVNQPQHF. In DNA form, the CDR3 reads TGCGCCAGCAGGGGCGGGGGTGTCAATCAGCCCCAGCATTTT.

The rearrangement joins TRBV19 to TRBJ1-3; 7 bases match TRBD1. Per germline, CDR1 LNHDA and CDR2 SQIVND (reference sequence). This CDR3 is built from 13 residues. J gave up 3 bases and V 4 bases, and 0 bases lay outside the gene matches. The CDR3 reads CASSRDSGNTIYF. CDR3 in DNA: TGTGCCAGTAGTAGGGACAGTGGAAACACCATATATTTT.

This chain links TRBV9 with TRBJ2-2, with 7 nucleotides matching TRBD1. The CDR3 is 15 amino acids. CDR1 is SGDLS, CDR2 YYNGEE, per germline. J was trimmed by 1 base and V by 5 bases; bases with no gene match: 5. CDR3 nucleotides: TGTGCCAGCAGAGCCGGGACAGAGAACACCGGGGAGCTGTTTTTT. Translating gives CASRAGTENTGELFF.

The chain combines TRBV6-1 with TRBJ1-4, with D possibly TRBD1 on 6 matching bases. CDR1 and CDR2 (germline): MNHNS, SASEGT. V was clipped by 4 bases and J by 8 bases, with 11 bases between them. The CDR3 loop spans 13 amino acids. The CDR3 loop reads CASSAGVGEKLFF. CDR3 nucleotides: TGTGCCAGCAGTGCAGGGGTAGGGGAAAAACTGTTTTTT.

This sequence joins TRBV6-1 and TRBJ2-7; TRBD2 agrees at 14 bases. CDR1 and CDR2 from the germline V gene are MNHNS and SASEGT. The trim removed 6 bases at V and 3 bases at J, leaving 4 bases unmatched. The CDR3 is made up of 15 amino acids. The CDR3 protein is CASSPGTSGSYEQYF. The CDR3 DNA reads TGTGCCAGCAGCCCCGGGACTAGCGGGAGCTACGAGCAGTACTTC.

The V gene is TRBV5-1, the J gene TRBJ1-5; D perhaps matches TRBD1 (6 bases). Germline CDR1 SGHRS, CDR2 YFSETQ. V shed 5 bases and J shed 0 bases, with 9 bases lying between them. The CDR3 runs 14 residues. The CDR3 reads CASRLDSSNQPQHF. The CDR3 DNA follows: TGCGCCAGCAGACTGGACAGTAGCAATCAGCCCCAGCATTTT.

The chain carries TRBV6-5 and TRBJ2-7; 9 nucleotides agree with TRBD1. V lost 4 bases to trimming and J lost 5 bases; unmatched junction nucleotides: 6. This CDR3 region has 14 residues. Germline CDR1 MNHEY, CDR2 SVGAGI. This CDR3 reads CASSSPGQGDEQYF. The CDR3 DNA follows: TGTGCCAGCAGTTCGCCGGGACAGGGAGACGAGCAGTACTTC.

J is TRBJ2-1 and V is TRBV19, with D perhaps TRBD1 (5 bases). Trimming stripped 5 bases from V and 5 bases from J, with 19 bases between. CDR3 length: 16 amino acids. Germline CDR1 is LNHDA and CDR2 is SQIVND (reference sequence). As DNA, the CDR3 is TGTGCCAGTAGTCTTGGTTCTCTCATAGGGGACAATGAGCAGTTCTTC. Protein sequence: CASSLGSLIGDNEQFF.

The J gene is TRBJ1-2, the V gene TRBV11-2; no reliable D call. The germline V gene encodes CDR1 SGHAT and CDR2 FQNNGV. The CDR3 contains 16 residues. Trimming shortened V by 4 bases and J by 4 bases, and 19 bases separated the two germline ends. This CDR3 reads CASSYPLGKGSYGYTF. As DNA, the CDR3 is TGTGCCAGCAGCTACCCATTAGGCAAAGGGAGCTATGGCTACACCTTC.

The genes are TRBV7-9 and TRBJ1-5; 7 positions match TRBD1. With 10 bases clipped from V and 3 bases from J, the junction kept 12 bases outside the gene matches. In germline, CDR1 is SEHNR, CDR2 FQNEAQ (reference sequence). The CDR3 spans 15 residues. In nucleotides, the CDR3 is TGTGCCACAACCTCCCGGGACAGAAACAATCAGCCCCAGCATTTT. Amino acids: CATTSRDRNNQPQHF.

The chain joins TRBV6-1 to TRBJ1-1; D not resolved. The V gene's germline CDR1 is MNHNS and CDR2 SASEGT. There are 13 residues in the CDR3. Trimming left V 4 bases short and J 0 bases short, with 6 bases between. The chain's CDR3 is CASSAFMNTEAFF. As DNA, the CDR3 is TGTGCCAGCAGTGCTTTTATGAACACTGAAGCTTTCTTT.

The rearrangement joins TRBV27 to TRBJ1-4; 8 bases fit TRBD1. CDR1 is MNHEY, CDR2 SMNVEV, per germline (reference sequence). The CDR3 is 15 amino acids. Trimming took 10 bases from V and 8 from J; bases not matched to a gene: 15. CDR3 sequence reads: CATARGTGYGEKLFF. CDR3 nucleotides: TGTGCCACCGCCAGGGGGACAGGCTATGGGGAAAAACTGTTTTTT.

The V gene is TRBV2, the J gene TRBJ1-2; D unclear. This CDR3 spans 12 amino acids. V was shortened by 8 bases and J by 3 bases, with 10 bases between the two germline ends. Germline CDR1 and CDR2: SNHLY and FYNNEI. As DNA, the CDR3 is TGTGCCAGCGAGGAGAATTACTATGGCTACACCTTC. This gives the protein CASEENYYGYTF.

CDR3 residues: CASSQGQAEAFF. The DNA of the CDR3 is TGTGCCAGCTCACAAGGACAGGCTGAAGCTTTCTTT. The chain carries TRBV18 and TRBJ1-1, with 7 positions matching TRBD1. This CDR3 has 12 residues. Germline lookup yields CDR1 KGHSH and CDR2 LQKENI. V lost 4 bases, J lost 6 bases, and 2 bases stayed unmatched.

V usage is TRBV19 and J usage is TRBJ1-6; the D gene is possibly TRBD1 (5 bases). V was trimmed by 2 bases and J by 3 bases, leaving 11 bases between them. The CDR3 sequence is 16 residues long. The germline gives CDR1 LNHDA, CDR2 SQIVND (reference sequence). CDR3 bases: TGTGCCAGTAGTATAAGCTACGACAGCTATAATTCACCCCTCCACTTT. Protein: CASSISYDSYNSPLHF.

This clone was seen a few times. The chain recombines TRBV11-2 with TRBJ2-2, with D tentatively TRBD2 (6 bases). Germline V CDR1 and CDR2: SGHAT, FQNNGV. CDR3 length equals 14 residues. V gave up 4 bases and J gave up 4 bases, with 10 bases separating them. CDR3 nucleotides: TGTGCCAGCAGCTCCCAGACTAGCACCGGGGAGCTGTTTTTT. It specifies CASSSQTSTGELFF.

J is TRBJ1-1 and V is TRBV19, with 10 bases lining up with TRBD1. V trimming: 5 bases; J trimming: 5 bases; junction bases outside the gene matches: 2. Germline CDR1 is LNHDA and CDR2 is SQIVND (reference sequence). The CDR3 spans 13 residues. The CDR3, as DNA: TGTGCCAGTAGTGCGGACAGGGGGACTGAAGCTTTCTTT. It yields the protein CASSADRGTEAFF. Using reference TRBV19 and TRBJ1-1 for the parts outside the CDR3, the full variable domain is DGGITQSPKYLFRKEGQNVTLSCEQNLNHDAMYWYRQDPGQGLRLIYYSQIVNDFQKGDIAEGYSVSREKKESFPLTVTSAQKNPTAFYLCASSADRGTEAFFGQGTRLTVV.

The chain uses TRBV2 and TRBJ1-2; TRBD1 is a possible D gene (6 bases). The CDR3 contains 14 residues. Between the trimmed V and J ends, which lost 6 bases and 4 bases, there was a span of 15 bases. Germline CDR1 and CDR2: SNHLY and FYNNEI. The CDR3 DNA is TGTGCCAGCAGGGCCGAGACAGGAATCTATGGCTACACCTTC. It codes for CASRAETGIYGYTF.

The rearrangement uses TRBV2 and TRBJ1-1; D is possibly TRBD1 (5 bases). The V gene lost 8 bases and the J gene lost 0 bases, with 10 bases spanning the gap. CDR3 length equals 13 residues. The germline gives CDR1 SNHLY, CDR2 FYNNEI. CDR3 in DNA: TGTGCCAGCCGACAGCGTTTGAACACTGAAGCTTTCTTT. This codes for CASRQRLNTEAFF.

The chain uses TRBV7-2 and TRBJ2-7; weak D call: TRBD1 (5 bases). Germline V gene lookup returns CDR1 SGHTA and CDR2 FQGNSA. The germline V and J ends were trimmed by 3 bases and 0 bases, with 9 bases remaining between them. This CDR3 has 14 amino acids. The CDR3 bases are TGTGCCAGCAGCTTTGACAGCTACTCCTACGAGCAGTACTTC. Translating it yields CASSFDSYSYEQYF.

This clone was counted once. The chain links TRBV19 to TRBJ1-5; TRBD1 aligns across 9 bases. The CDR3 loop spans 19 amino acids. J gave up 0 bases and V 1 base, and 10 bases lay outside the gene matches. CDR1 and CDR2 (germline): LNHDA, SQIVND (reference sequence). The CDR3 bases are TGTGCCAGTAGTATAGCTCCGGGACAGGGTTACTTTAGCAATCAGCCCCAGCATTTT. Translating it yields CASSIAPGQGYFSNQPQHF.

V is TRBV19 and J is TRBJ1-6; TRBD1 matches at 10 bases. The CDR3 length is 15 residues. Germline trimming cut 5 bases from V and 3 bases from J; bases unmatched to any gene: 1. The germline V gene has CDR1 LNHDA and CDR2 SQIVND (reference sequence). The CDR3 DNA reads TGTGCCAGTAGTCGGACAGGGGGCTATAATTCACCCCTCCACTTT. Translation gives CASSRTGGYNSPLHF.

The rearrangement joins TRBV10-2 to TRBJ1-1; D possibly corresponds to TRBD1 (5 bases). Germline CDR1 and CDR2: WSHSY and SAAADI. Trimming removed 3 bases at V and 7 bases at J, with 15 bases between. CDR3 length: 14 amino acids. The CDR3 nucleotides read TGCGCCAGCAGTGAAAGGAGGGGAGGAAATGAAGCTTTCTTT. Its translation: CASSERRGGNEAFF.